These 30 T cell receptor beta chains share one sample of origin, sequenced in a study of PD-1 blockade in classical Hodgkin lymphoma. Specified time point: cycle 4 day 1 (C4D1), after less than 7 weeks of nivolumab. Brentuximab vedotin exposure varied among the patients, all of whom had relapsed after autologous stem cell transplantation. Repertoires were generated with immunoSEQ multiplex PCR, while TCRdb's copy carries only in-frame clones and drops some. The repertoire has some 90,000 clones, around 80% of them found once; the top ten carry 9.4%. The sample in question was peripheral blood mononuclear cells (PBMCs), obtained before the fourth cycle of nivolumab. The receptors were sampled from a human donor with classical Hodgkin lymphoma.

The V call is TRBV27, the J call TRBJ2-7; D may be TRBD1 (5 bases). V gave up 3 bases and J gave up 3 bases, with 12 bases separating them. The germline V gene encodes CDR1 MNHEY and CDR2 SMNVEV (reference sequence). The CDR3 is 14 residues long. The CDR3, as DNA: TGTGCCAGCAGTTTTCGCAGGGATGTCTACGAGCAGTACTTC. Translated: CASSFRRDVYEQYF.

The chain joins TRBV11-2 to TRBJ2-1, with D perhaps TRBD2 (6 bases). V was clipped by 5 bases and J by 10 bases, with 21 bases between them. Germline loops: CDR1 SGHAT, CDR2 FQNNGV. CDR3 length: 15 residues. The CDR3: CASSRIGLKGREQFF. In DNA, the CDR3 is TGTGCCAGCAGCCGTATTGGACTAAAAGGGCGGGAGCAGTTCTTC.

This clone was counted between two and nine times. Additional DNA sequences in this sample encode the identical CDR3. The V and J genes are TRBV6-6 and TRBJ1-5; no clear D. The CDR3 is 13 residues long. V shed 6 bases and J shed 4 bases, with 10 bases lying between them. The germline V gene has CDR1 MNHNY and CDR2 SVGAGI (reference sequence). This CDR3 reads CASSPSGNQPQHF. The CDR3 coding sequence is TGTGCCAGCAGCCCCAGCGGGAATCAGCCCCAGCATTTT.

The chain has TRBV5-1 and TRBJ2-5, with TRBD1 matching 10 bases. J was trimmed by 4 bases and V by 4 bases; bases with no gene match: 13. Germline lookup yields CDR1 SGHRS and CDR2 YFSETQ. The CDR3 runs 17 residues. The CDR3 DNA sequence: TGCGCCAGCAGCCCCCCTACCGGGACAGGGGATGGAGAGACCCAGTACTTC. Residues: CASSPPTGTGDGETQYF.

The chain couples TRBV30 to TRBJ2-2; the D is unclear. Trimming stripped 3 bases from V and 0 bases from J, with 2 bases between. This CDR3 is 12 amino acids long. Germline V gene lookup returns CDR1 GTSNPN and CDR2 SVGIG (reference sequence). The CDR3 is CAWRSNTGELFF. Written as DNA, the CDR3 is TGTGCCTGGAGGTCGAACACCGGGGAGCTGTTTTTT.

This rearrangement joins TRBV5-1 to TRBJ1-4; D is uncertain. The V gene lost 0 bases and the J gene lost 4 bases, with 10 bases spanning the gap. Per the germline V gene, CDR1 is SGHRS and CDR2 is YFSETQ. This CDR3 spans 15 amino acids. The CDR3 spells CASSLVAGSNEKLFF. The CDR3 DNA is TGCGCCAGCAGCTTGGTGGCAGGCAGTAATGAAAAACTGTTTTTT. Using reference TRBV5-1 and TRBJ1-4 for the parts outside the CDR3, the full variable domain is KAGVTQTPRYLIKTRGQQVTLSCSPISGHRSVSWYQQTPGQGLQFLFEYFSETQRNKGNFPGRFSGRQFSNSRSEMNVSTLELGDSALYLCASSLVAGSNEKLFFGSGTQLSVL.

This sequence joins TRBV9 and TRBJ2-7, with TRBD1 as a possible D gene (6 bases). The CDR3 runs to 16 residues. The V end was cut by 3 bases, the J end by 2 bases, with 18 bases between. Germline assignment: CDR1 SGDLS and CDR2 YYNGEE. The DNA of the CDR3 is TGTGCCAGCAGCGGCCACGGGACAAGTTCCCCCTACGAGCAGTACTTC. Its protein product is CASSGHGTSSPYEQYF.

CDR3 bases: TGCGCCAGCAGCCCAGCGTACAGGACCCTCTACGAGCAGTACTTC. Protein: CASSPAYRTLYEQYF. V usage is TRBV5-1 and J usage is TRBJ2-7; D may be TRBD1 (5 bases). The CDR3 sequence is 15 residues long. Trimming removed 4 bases at V and 3 bases at J, with 17 bases between. CDR1 is SGHRS, CDR2 YFSETQ, per germline. The full variable domain, with the rest looked up from reference TRBV5-1 and TRBJ2-7, is KAGVTQTPRYLIKTRGQQVTLSCSPISGHRSVSWYQQTPGQGLQFLFEYFSETQRNKGNFPGRFSGRQFSNSRSEMNVSTLELGDSALYLCASSPAYRTLYEQYFGPGTRLTVT.

The CDR3 DNA follows: TGTGCCAGCAGTTACAACAGGGGCACAGATACGCAGTATTTT. Protein sequence: CASSYNRGTDTQYF. V usage is TRBV6-6 and J usage is TRBJ2-3, with a weak D call TRBD1 (6 bases). There are 14 residues in the CDR3. The germline gives CDR1 MNHNY, CDR2 SVGAGI (reference sequence). V gave up 2 bases and J gave up 1 base, with 7 bases separating them.

The rearrangement links TRBV10-3 to TRBJ1-5; tentative D call: TRBD1 (5 bases). V was shortened by 10 bases and J by 4 bases, with 20 bases between the two germline ends. Germline V lookup: CDR1 ENHRY, CDR2 SYGVKD. This CDR3 spans 15 amino acids. The CDR3 loop reads CATQAARDQNQPQHF. The CDR3 bases are TGTGCCACTCAGGCCGCCCGGGACCAGAATCAGCCCCAGCATTTT.

This clone was seen a handful of times. This chain joins TRBV7-9 and TRBJ1-4; D call uncertain. Trimming removed 5 bases from V and 7 bases from J, with 17 bases in between. Per germline, CDR1 SEHNR and CDR2 FQNEAQ (reference sequence). The CDR3 has 15 residues. The CDR3 DNA follows: TGTGCCAGCAGCCAAGGTCATACCGCCCCTGAAAAACTGTTTTTT. Amino acid sequence: CASSQGHTAPEKLFF.

The J gene is TRBJ1-2, the V gene TRBV9, with 7 bases lining up with TRBD1. Germline assignment: CDR1 SGDLS and CDR2 YYNGEE. After removal of 5 bases from V and 5 bases from J, the junction contained 18 bases not matched to a gene. The length of the CDR3 is 17 residues. The CDR3 sequence is CASSPHVRGQERYGYTF. CDR3 bases: TGTGCCAGCAGTCCCCACGTGAGGGGGCAGGAGAGATATGGCTACACCTTC.

This chain uses TRBV19 with TRBJ2-5; 7 positions agree with TRBD2. Germline V gives CDR1 LNHDA, CDR2 SQIVND (reference sequence). The CDR3 runs 15 residues. The J segment lost 1 base and the V segment lost 1 base, leaving 3 bases of the junction unmatched. The CDR3 loop is CASSIAWTSQETQYF. As DNA, the CDR3 is TGTGCCAGTAGTATAGCGTGGACTAGCCAAGAGACCCAGTACTTC.

The chain is built from TRBV7-9 and TRBJ2-7, with 9 bases fitting TRBD1. After removal of 2 bases from V and 6 bases from J, the junction contained 8 bases not matched to a gene. The CDR3 has 15 residues. Germline CDR1 is SEHNR and CDR2 is FQNEAQ (reference sequence). CDR3 residues: CASSLLQGAVGEQYF. In DNA form, the CDR3 reads TGTGCCAGCAGCTTACTACAGGGGGCAGTTGGCGAGCAGTACTTC.

In its sample, this clone was seen a few times. The CDR3 sequence is CASSQAGGGGANVLTF. In nucleotides, the CDR3 is TGTGCCAGCAGCCAAGCGGGGGGAGGAGGGGCCAACGTCCTGACTTTC. V and J are TRBV4-2 and TRBJ2-6; TRBD2 matches 7 bases. Trimming took 1 base from V and 4 from J; bases not matched to a gene: 4. This CDR3 is 16 amino acids long. The V gene's germline CDR1 is LGHNA and CDR2 YNFKEQ.

The V and J genes are TRBV7-3 and TRBJ2-1; 7 bases line up with TRBD1. The V segment lost 4 bases and the J segment 6 bases; nucleotides outside the gene matches: 3. Per germline, CDR1 SGHTA and CDR2 FQGTGA. The CDR3 contains 13 residues. CDR3 protein: CASSSGTANEQFF. In DNA form, the CDR3 reads TGTGCCAGCAGCTCTGGGACAGCCAATGAGCAGTTCTTC.

The V call is TRBV30, the J call TRBJ2-6, with D uncertain. Trimming removed 0 bases at V and 0 bases at J, with 9 bases between. Germline lookup yields CDR1 GTSNPN and CDR2 SVGIG (reference sequence). CDR3 size: 16 residues. Here the CDR3 DNA reads TGTGCCTGGAGTGTTCAGCGCCCCTCTGGGGCCAACGTCCTGACTTTC. It encodes CAWSVQRPSGANVLTF.

The chain carries TRBV5-1 and TRBJ2-3, with 7 bases lining up with TRBD2. In germline, CDR1 is SGHRS, CDR2 YFSETQ. The ends lost 2 bases at V and 3 bases at J; junction bases unmatched: 9. This CDR3 spans 16 amino acids. CDR3 sequence: CASSFGWGGGTDTQYF. Here the CDR3 DNA reads TGCGCCAGCAGCTTCGGATGGGGCGGGGGAACAGATACGCAGTATTTT.

This clone was observed a handful of times. The chain couples TRBV5-1 to TRBJ2-7; D may match TRBD1 or TRBD2 (5 bases each). The CDR3 is 11 residues long. CDR1 is SGHRS, CDR2 YFSETQ, per germline. Trimming left V 0 bases short and J 13 bases short, with 11 bases between. The DNA for the CDR3 is TGCGCCAGCAGCTTGGGGGGGATGGTTTACTTC. Protein product: CASSLGGMVYF.

The chain employs TRBV7-2 and TRBJ2-2; maybe TRBD1 (5 bases). V lost 3 bases and J lost 4, with 12 bases in between. The CDR3 is 15 amino acids. From germline, CDR1 is SGHTA and CDR2 FQGNSA. The CDR3: CASSLRQLSTGELFF. As DNA, the CDR3 is TGTGCCAGCAGCTTGAGACAGCTCTCCACCGGGGAGCTGTTTTTT.

CDR3 in DNA: TGTGCCTCATTCCGAGGGATGGCTAACTCCTATGGCTACACCTTC. Encoded protein: CASFRGMANSYGYTF. The chain employs TRBV30 and TRBJ1-2, with D unclear. Germline V gene sequence: CDR1 GTSNPN, CDR2 SVGIG (reference sequence). Trimming took 7 bases from V and 4 from J, leaving 22 bases between them. The CDR3 loop spans 15 amino acids.

This clone was found a few times. The chain is built from TRBV7-7 and TRBJ2-5, with TRBD2 matching over 12 bases. The germline V gene encodes CDR1 SSHAT and CDR2 FNYEAQ (reference sequence). This CDR3 has 15 amino acids. Trimming at V came to 5 bases and at J to 7 bases, leaving 8 bases not matched to a gene. The CDR3 sequence: CASSPRLAGDGTQYF. CDR3 DNA: TGTGCCAGCAGCCCGAGACTAGCGGGAGACGGGACCCAGTACTTC.

The gene calls are TRBV5-1 and TRBJ2-7, with TRBD2 as a possible D gene (5 bases). In germline, CDR1 is SGHRS, CDR2 YFSETQ. The CDR3 covers 16 residues. V lost 3 bases and J 3 bases, leaving 19 bases between the germline ends. CDR3 amino acids: CASSSASGTLNYEQYF. The CDR3 DNA follows: TGCGCCAGCAGCTCGGCCTCGGGAACACTAAACTACGAGCAGTACTTC. Filled out from reference TRBV5-1 and TRBJ2-7, the complete variable domain reads KAGVTQTPRYLIKTRGQQVTLSCSPISGHRSVSWYQQTPGQGLQFLFEYFSETQRNKGNFPGRFSGRQFSNSRSEMNVSTLELGDSALYLCASSSASGTLNYEQYFGPGTRLTVT.

The J gene is TRBJ2-7, the V gene TRBV28; 16 nucleotides agree with TRBD2. The CDR3 totals 17 residues. The germline V gene has CDR1 MDHEN and CDR2 SYDVKM. V gave up 5 bases and J gave up 0 bases; unmatched junction bases: 4. The DNA for the CDR3 is TGTGCCAGCAGTAAGGGACTAGCGGGAGGGCCCTCCTACGAGCAGTACTTC. Translated, it gives CASSKGLAGGPSYEQYF.

J is TRBJ1-2 and V is TRBV7-3; 7 nucleotides align to TRBD1. The V and J ends lost 0 bases and 1 base, in that order; junction bases with no gene match: 8. The CDR3 covers 17 residues. Germline V gene sequence: CDR1 SGHTA, CDR2 FQGTGA. CDR3 bases: TGTGCCAGCAGCTTAACTCCAGGGGGTTCCCTTAACTATGGCTACACCTTC. It yields the protein CASSLTPGGSLNYGYTF.

The chain links TRBV25-1 to TRBJ1-1, with 7 positions matching TRBD1. This CDR3 region has 13 residues. Unmatched junction bases numbered 8, after V lost 5 bases and J lost 8 bases. CDR1 and CDR2 (germline): MGHDK, SYGVNS. The CDR3 is CASSPRGTPEAFF. The CDR3 DNA sequence: TGTGCCAGCAGTCCCAGGGGGACCCCGGAAGCTTTCTTT.

This clone was counted ten times or more. This chain uses TRBV5-8 with TRBJ1-4, with D unclear. Germline loops: CDR1 SGHTS, CDR2 YDEGEE. CDR3 length: 12 amino acids. V shed 3 bases and J shed 10 bases, with 10 bases lying between them. CDR3 nucleotide sequence: TGTGCCAGCAGCTCCGGACTGGGAAAACTGTTTTTT. It yields the protein CASSSGLGKLFF. Based on the CDR3 plus reference TRBV5-8 and TRBJ1-4, the full variable domain is EAGVTQSPTHLIKTRGQQATLRCSPISGHTSVYWYQQALGLGLQFLLWYDEGEERNRGNFPPRFSGRQFPNYSSELNVNALELEDSALYLCASSSGLGKLFFGSGTQLSVL.

This chain connects TRBV9 to TRBJ2-7; TRBD2 agrees at 12 bases. The CDR3 has 16 amino acids. Germline assignment: CDR1 SGDLS and CDR2 YYNGEE. Unmatched junction bases numbered 11, after V lost 4 bases and J lost 6 bases. The CDR3 loop reads CASSPQTSGRFGEQYF. CDR3 nucleotide sequence: TGTGCCAGCAGCCCGCAGACTAGCGGGAGATTTGGCGAGCAGTACTTC.

This clone was observed once. The chain employs TRBV10-3 and TRBJ2-5, with 9 bases aligning to TRBD2. The V gene end was trimmed by 8 bases and the J gene end by 3 bases; junction bases not matched to a gene: 7. The germline gives CDR1 ENHRY, CDR2 SYGVKD. There are 14 residues in the CDR3. CDR3 nucleotide sequence: TGTGCCATCGGGACCGCGGGGGGGGAAGAGACCCAGTACTTC. Its translation: CAIGTAGGEETQYF.

This chain connects TRBV7-8 to TRBJ1-4, with D perhaps matching TRBD1 (6 bases). From germline, CDR1 is SGHVS and CDR2 FQNEAQ. The V gene lost 1 base and the J gene lost 12 bases, with 21 bases spanning the gap. The CDR3 extends over 16 amino acids. The CDR3 DNA reads TGTGCCAGCAGCTTAGACCCCGGACAGCGTAATGGGGAACTGTTTTTT. Protein product: CASSLDPGQRNGELFF.